The entry below describes one T cell receptor beta chain. Antigen: not known. The sample belongs to a study of T cells in Graves' hyperthyroidism and ophthalmopathy. RNA transcripts yielded amplified TCR beta CDR3 regions. HTBI primers drove first-round RT-PCR of the TCR CDR3. TCRdb itself ran the multiplex PCR reads through MiXCR, one entry per CDR3 protein. The table lists over 450,000 distinct CDR3 sequences, about 15% of them singletons, with less than 20% in the top ten. V lost 5 bases, J lost 6 bases, and 19 bases lay in between. Germline V gene lookup returns CDR1 SEHNR and CDR2 FQNEAQ (reference sequence). The CDR3 has 15 residues. General study points: Most clonotypes expanded in thyroid above 0.001 were likewise present in blood.

The hyperthyroidism was newly diagnosed and had lasted under 2 months; the patients were aged 18 to 65. Researchers barred patients who had uncontrolled infection, other autoimmune disease, pregnancy or lactation. In making diagnoses, clinical symptoms, serum thyroxine and TRAb, thyroid ultrasound and orbital computed tomography were all used. The specimen was blood. The TCR originated in a woman aged 18-30 years with Graves' hyperthyroidism. The V call is TRBV7-9, the J call TRBJ1-1; TRBD1 is a possible D gene (6 bases). The CDR3 sequence is CASSQGGGPRAEAFF. The CDR3 bases are TGTGCCAGCAGCCAAGGGGGGGGGCCTAGAGCTGAAGCTTTCTTT.